This record looks at one T cell receptor beta chain sequence and its context. The data belong to a study of blood T cell repertoires in COVID-19. Study-level background: The United States, Italy and Spain were the sources of the acute and convalescent COVID-19 samples. The analysed material was cDNA or gDNA that came from T cells, B-cell-depleted T cells, or PBMCs.

J gave up 6 bases and V 5 bases, and 9 bases lay outside the gene matches. The V gene's germline CDR1 is PRHDT and CDR2 FYEKMQ (reference sequence). The CDR3 is 14 amino acids. As handled by the study authors: Amplification of reference gene primers provided the estimated nucleated cell counts. Measured with immunoSEQ multiplex PCR; TCRdb has only the in-frame clones, and not every one. The V and J calls and clone size were taken over from that table, and D and trimming were inferred from the DNA. The sample includes about 130,000 clones, more than 70% seen only once; the top ten take 4.3%. The clonotype was recovered from a human donor in a cohort sampled during active COVID-19. The sequenced sample was peripheral blood. The genes are TRBV13 and TRBJ2-5; 7 bases agree with TRBD1. CDR3 sequence (DNA): TGTGCCAGCAGCCGCCAACAGGGGACGAAGACCCAGTACTTC. It codes for CASSRQQGTKTQYF.